This paragraph reports one TCR beta chain. This specimen belongs to a study of blood T cell repertoires in COVID-19. Study as a whole: Collection of acute and convalescent COVID-19 samples took place in the United States, Italy and Spain. The cDNA or gDNA used as material had been derived from T cells, B-cell-depleted T cells, or PBMCs.

Original processing methods: Estimates of nucleated cell counts were drawn from the amplification of reference gene primers. The method was immunoSEQ multiplex PCR; TCRdb's version includes in-frame clones alone and lacks a portion of them. That table gives V, J and clone size, and the DNA gave D and trimming. The sample contains tens of thousands of clones, around nine tenths of which appear only once. The CDR3 sequence is 16 residues long. Looked up from germline, CDR1 is MNHEY and CDR2 is SMNVEV (reference sequence). V was clipped by 11 bases and J by 3 bases, with 22 bases between them. V gene TRBV27 combines with J gene TRBJ1-4; no definite D call. The sequence was obtained from a man in his fifties or sixties with active or convalescent COVID-19. The sequencing sample was made of peripheral blood. The CDR3, as DNA: TGTGCCTCCCGAGGGAGAGGGTACAGTTCTAATGAAAAACTGTTTTTT. It specifies CASRGRGYSSNEKLFF.